The 30 T cell receptor beta chains in this list originate from one sample, sequenced in a study of T cell repertoires in cytomegalovirus infection. TCRdb recomputed calls from the reads with MiXCR, one row per CDR3 protein. This sample has about 300,000 distinct CDR3 sequences; approximately 10% occur once, and the top ten carry approximately 2.4%. Sequencing used PBMCs. The source is a human donor in good health (CMV status not recorded). Some clones in this sample may be carry-over from other donors' samples.

The chain links TRBV14 to TRBJ2-5, with 8 nucleotides matching TRBD2. Trimming cost V 4 bases and J 4 bases; bases outside gene matches: 11. Germline V gene sequence: CDR1 SGHDN, CDR2 FVKESK. The CDR3 consists of 16 residues. The CDR3 reads CASSRQSGGLGETQYF. The CDR3 bases are TGTGCCAGCAGCCGCCAAAGCGGGGGCCTCGGAGAGACCCAGTACTTC.

This clonotype was counted between two and nine times. This chain joins TRBV6-5 and TRBJ2-1; 9 bases agree with TRBD2. V shed 4 bases, J shed 5 bases, and the junction held 6 bases outside the gene matches. Germline lookup yields CDR1 MNHEY and CDR2 SVGAGI. The CDR3 covers 15 residues. CDR3 sequence reads: CASSSIAGVDNEQFF. CDR3 bases: TGTGCCAGCAGTTCCATAGCGGGGGTAGACAATGAGCAGTTCTTC.

About this clonotype itself: Relative to the germline gene, one junction end is altered; a read error may explain this. The gene calls are TRBV28 and TRBJ1-5; tentatively, D is TRBD1 (5 bases). Germline V gene sequence: CDR1 MDHEN, CDR2 SYDVKM. The CDR3 covers 14 residues. The CDR3 is CVSSFWGGGQPQHF. CDR3 nucleotides: TGTGTCAGCAGTTTCTGGGGCGGGGGGCAGCCCCAGCATTTT.

This clonotype was found many times. CDR3 region: CASSLGRVTYNEQFF. As DNA, the CDR3 is TGTGCCAGCAGCTTAGGCAGGGTAACCTACAATGAGCAGTTCTTC. The rearrangement uses TRBV7-9 and TRBJ2-1; the D gene is possibly TRBD1 (5 bases). This CDR3 contains 15 residues. Germline V gene sequence: CDR1 SEHNR, CDR2 FQNEAQ (reference sequence). V dropped 1 base and J dropped 2 bases, with 9 bases sitting between them.

The chain uses TRBV5-1 and TRBJ2-3; 7 bases agree with TRBD1. Unmatched junction bases numbered 8, after V lost 5 bases and J lost 5 bases. CDR1 and CDR2 from the germline V gene are SGHRS and YFSETQ. This CDR3 has 14 residues. The CDR3 region has the DNA TGCGCCAGCAGACCTGGGACAGCGCGAGATACGCAGTATTTT. Translated: CASRPGTARDTQYF.

This clonotype was observed a handful of times. The chain has TRBV3-1 and TRBJ1-1; D not resolved. Germline-derived CDR1 and CDR2 are LGHDT and YNNKEL (reference sequence). This CDR3 is 16 amino acids long. Deletions cut 1 base from V and 1 base from J, with 13 bases between. CDR3 protein: CASSQGGGSGNTEAFF. The CDR3 DNA follows: TGTGCCAGCAGCCAAGGAGGAGGGTCGGGGAACACTGAAGCTTTCTTT.

In its sample, this clonotype was seen a few times. The V and J genes are TRBV20-1 and TRBJ2-5; D is perhaps TRBD1 or TRBD2 (5 bases each). V was clipped by 1 base and J by 1 base, with 10 bases between them. CDR3 length equals 14 residues. Germline CDR1 DFQATT, CDR2 SNEGSKA (reference sequence). The CDR3 DNA reads TGCAGTGCTAGAGCACCGGGACCCCAAGAGACCCAGTACTTC. Translating gives CSARAPGPQETQYF.

This clonotype was recorded many times. The chain has TRBV27 and TRBJ2-1, with a tentative D call TRBD1 (6 bases). The CDR3 runs 14 residues. Trimming removed 6 bases at V and 4 bases at J, with 13 bases between. Germline CDR1 is MNHEY and CDR2 is SMNVEV (reference sequence). The CDR3 spells CASRPGQPYNEQFF. As DNA, the CDR3 is TGTGCCAGCAGGCCGGGACAACCATACAATGAGCAGTTCTTC.

In regard to this clonotype: Lacking the conserved final phenylalanine or tryptophan, this CDR3 likely reflects a read error. The chain couples TRBV5-8 to TRBJ1-1; D remains ambiguous. The V gene's germline CDR1 is SGHTS and CDR2 YDEGEE. V gave up 4 bases and J gave up 1 base, with 11 bases separating them. The CDR3 runs 14 residues. The CDR3 region is CASSPLSGNTEAFC. The DNA of the CDR3 is TGTGCCAGCAGCCCACTTTCGGGGAACACTGAAGCTTTCTGT.

In this sample, this clonotype turned up many times. The V call is TRBV7-3, the J call TRBJ1-6; TRBD1 might be the D (5 bases). The CDR3 length is 14 residues. V lost 5 bases and J 5 bases, leaving 10 bases between the germline ends. Germline V lookup: CDR1 SGHTA, CDR2 FQGTGA. This CDR3 reads CASSTDSNNSPLHF. In DNA form, the CDR3 reads TGTGCCAGCAGCACCGACAGTAATAATTCACCCCTCCACTTT. The whole variable domain, filled in from reference TRBV7-3 and TRBJ1-6, reads GAGVSQTPSNKVTEKGKYVELRCDPISGHTALYWYRQSLGQGPEFLIYFQGTGAADDSGLPNDRFFAVRPEGSVSTLKIQRTERGDSAVYLCASSTDSNNSPLHFGNGTRLTVT.

This clonotype showed up many times. The DNA of the CDR3 is TGTGCCAGCAGCTTCGACCCCTACGAGCAGTACGTC. Its translation is CASSFDPYEQYV. The V and J genes are TRBV11-3 and TRBJ2-7; unclear D gene. CDR1 is SGHNT and CDR2 is YENEEA in the germline V gene. Trimming left V 3 bases short and J 2 bases short, with 5 bases between. The CDR3 length is 12 residues.

This clonotype was seen at least ten times. The chain carries TRBV7-2 and TRBJ2-2, with 8 bases that match TRBD2. The CDR3 extends over 18 amino acids. V gave up 4 bases and J gave up 0 bases; unmatched junction bases: 10. Per germline, CDR1 SGHTA and CDR2 FQGNSA. The CDR3 coding sequence is TGTGCCAGCAGCTCAGGCCCGCGGGGGGCATCGAACACCGGGGAGCTGTTTTTT. Its protein product is CASSSGPRGASNTGELFF.

This clonotype was recorded many times. The J gene is TRBJ2-2, the V gene TRBV29-1, with D maybe TRBD1 (6 bases). The germline gives CDR1 SQVTM, CDR2 ANQGSEA. There are 12 residues in the CDR3. The V and J ends lost 7 bases and 5 bases respectively, with 11 bases between them. The CDR3 reads CSADSLTGELFF. The CDR3 nucleotides are TGCAGCGCGGACAGCTTAACCGGGGAGCTGTTTTTT.

The chain is built from TRBV19 and TRBJ1-1; D is unresolved. V lost 6 bases and J lost 1, with 12 bases in between. The germline V gene encodes CDR1 LNHDA and CDR2 SQIVND (reference sequence). The CDR3 totals 14 residues. The CDR3: CASRTYEGNTEAFF. CDR3 nucleotide sequence: TGTGCCAGTAGGACTTACGAAGGGAACACTGAAGCTTTCTTT.

This clonotype was observed at least ten times. The J gene is TRBJ2-5, the V gene TRBV6-6; 12 bases map to TRBD2. Germline trimming cut 6 bases from V and 5 bases from J; bases unmatched to any gene: 4. From germline, CDR1 is MNHNY and CDR2 SVGAGI (reference sequence). The CDR3 has 14 residues. The CDR3 DNA reads TGTGCCAGCAGAGCTAGCGGGGGGGGTGAGACCCAGTACTTC. Translated, it gives CASRASGGGETQYF.

This clonotype was detected many times. V gene TRBV29-1 combines with J gene TRBJ1-1, with 12 bases matching TRBD1. The CDR3 is made up of 16 amino acids. The V gene's germline CDR1 is SQVTM and CDR2 ANQGSEA. V shed 2 bases, J shed 5 bases, and the junction held 9 bases outside the gene matches. The CDR3 sequence is CSVESRDRGRRTEAFF. As DNA, the CDR3 is TGCAGCGTTGAATCCCGGGACAGGGGGCGAAGGACTGAAGCTTTCTTT.

This clonotype was recorded at least ten times. The J gene is TRBJ2-1, the V gene TRBV11-2; 15 bases are a match to TRBD2. The V gene's germline CDR1 is SGHAT and CDR2 FQNNGV. V dropped 5 bases and J dropped 9; count of bases not matched to a gene: 5. The CDR3 has 15 amino acids. CDR3 nucleotide sequence: TGTGCCAGCAGCCCCGGACTAGCGGGGGGGAGTGAGCAGTTCTTC. Its translation is CASSPGLAGGSEQFF.

This clonotype was recorded at least ten times. The rearrangement uses TRBV6-5 and TRBJ2-2, with TRBD1 as a possible D gene (6 bases). V was cut by 2 bases and J by 7 bases, with 17 bases left in between. The CDR3 contains 16 residues. Germline V gene lookup returns CDR1 MNHEY and CDR2 SVGAGI. CDR3 residues: CASSYGQGIRDGELFF. The CDR3 region has the DNA TGTGCCAGCAGTTACGGGCAGGGGATTCGGGACGGGGAGCTGTTTTTT.

This clonotype was observed many times. This chain joins TRBV15 and TRBJ2-2, with D tentatively TRBD1 (5 bases). With 1 base removed from V and 3 bases from J, the gap between germline ends came to 9 bases. The CDR3 spans 15 residues. Per the germline V gene, CDR1 is LNHNV and CDR2 is YYDKDF (reference sequence). The CDR3 region has the DNA TGTGCCACCAGCAGAGCCAAGGGGTACACCGGGGAGCTGTTTTTT. This translates into CATSRAKGYTGELFF.

The chain carries TRBV29-1 and TRBJ2-4, with D maybe TRBD2 (5 bases). The ends were cut back, 0 bases at V and 2 bases at J, with 8 bases in the middle. The CDR3 loop spans 14 amino acids. Germline assignment: CDR1 SQVTM and CDR2 ANQGSEA. CDR3 sequence (DNA): TGCAGCGTTGAAGACACCGGGACCAAAAACATTCAGTACTTC. Protein: CSVEDTGTKNIQYF. Using reference TRBV29-1 and TRBJ2-4 for the parts outside the CDR3, the full variable domain is SAVISQKPSRDICQRGTSLTIQCQVDSQVTMMFWYRQQPGQSLTLIATANQGSEATYESGFVIDKFPISRPNLTFSTLTVSNMSPEDSSIYLCSVEDTGTKNIQYFGAGTRLSVL.

This clonotype was counted at least ten times. The chain couples TRBV6-1 to TRBJ2-7; no definite D call. The germline V gene has CDR1 MNHNS and CDR2 SASEGT. The CDR3 runs to 13 residues. V lost 6 bases and J 1 base, leaving 10 bases between the germline ends. In DNA form, the CDR3 reads TGTGCCAGCAGCCCGGGTGGGTCCTACGAGCAGTACGTC. Residues: CASSPGGSYEQYV.

For the CDR3, the DNA is TGTGCCACCAGCAGAGATCGAAAAGGGTACAATGAGCAGTTCTTC. It is translated as CATSRDRKGYNEQFF. This chain connects TRBV15 to TRBJ2-1; D not resolved. CDR3 length: 15 residues. The ends were cut back, 0 bases at V and 4 bases at J, with 10 bases in the middle. Germline lookup yields CDR1 LNHNV and CDR2 YYDKDF (reference sequence).

At least ten counts were recorded for this clonotype. The chain couples TRBV6-2 or TRBV6-3 to TRBJ2-6; D gene unclear. The length of the CDR3 is 16 residues. Germline V gene lookup returns CDR1 MNHEY and CDR2 SVGEGT. V gave up 0 bases and J gave up 0 bases, with 6 bases separating them. CDR3 sequence: CASSYSRPSGANVLTF. In nucleotides, the CDR3 is TGTGCCAGCAGTTACTCGAGGCCCTCTGGGGCCAACGTCCTGACTTTC.

Remarks on this clonotype: With a much larger clone just one base away, this may be a read error. The V call is TRBV29-1, the J call TRBJ2-5; 8 bases agree with TRBD1. CDR1 and CDR2 (germline): SQVTM, ANQGSEA. After removal of 7 bases from V and 5 bases from J, the junction contained 6 bases not matched to a gene. This CDR3 spans 12 amino acids. This CDR3 reads CSAKQGVETQYF. In DNA form, the CDR3 reads TGCAGCGCCAAACAGGGGGTCGAGACCCAGTACTTC.

This clonotype has only a few counts. A much larger clonotype is one base distant, so this may be a read error. This rearrangement joins TRBV5-6 to TRBJ1-1; D call uncertain. This CDR3 is 13 amino acids long. CDR1 and CDR2 (germline): SGHDT, YYEEEE. The V end was cut by 4 bases, the J end by 1 base, with 8 bases between. This CDR3 is CASSGERNTEAFF. The CDR3 nucleotides are TGTGCCAGCAGCGGCGAAAGGAACACTGAAGCTTTCTTT.

This chain links TRBV18 with TRBJ2-1; 14 nucleotides line up with TRBD2. Germline trimming cut 3 bases from V and 9 bases from J; bases unmatched to any gene: 7. The CDR3 extends over 16 amino acids. The germline V gene has CDR1 KGHSH and CDR2 LQKENI. The CDR3 DNA follows: TGTGCCAGCTCACCGGTGACTAGCGGGGGGGCAGTTGAGCAGTTCTTC. Translating it yields CASSPVTSGGAVEQFF.

Details on this clonotype: A junction boundary mismatches the germline segment, possibly from a read error. CDR3 nucleotides: TGTGCCAGCGGTGAAGGGGGGAACTATGGCTACACCTTC. The encoded protein is CASGEGGNYGYTF. The rearrangement links TRBV2 to TRBJ1-2; maybe TRBD1 (6 bases). The germline V gene has CDR1 SNHLY and CDR2 FYNNEI. The CDR3 is 13 amino acids.

This clonotype has ten or more counts. V gene TRBV28 combines with J gene TRBJ2-7, with D hard to call. V lost 2 bases, J lost 1 base, and 18 bases lay in between. Per germline, CDR1 MDHEN and CDR2 SYDVKM. The CDR3 length is 17 residues. The CDR3 nucleotides are TGTGCCAGCAGTTTAGAACCCGCCAGGTTAAGTTCCTACGAGCAGTACGTC. As protein: CASSLEPARLSSYEQYV.

This clonotype has a count of ten or more. V usage is TRBV7-2 and J usage is TRBJ1-6; 7 positions agree with TRBD1. The germline gives CDR1 SGHTA, CDR2 FQGNSA. After removal of 4 bases from V and 9 bases from J, the junction contained 9 bases not matched to a gene. This CDR3 comprises 15 residues. The CDR3 region is CASSSRQGSGSPLHF. Written as DNA, the CDR3 is TGTGCCAGCAGCTCCAGACAGGGTTCGGGTTCACCCCTCCACTTT.

This clonotype was picked up many times. CDR3 in DNA: TGTGCCAGCAGCTTGGTTACCCCGACCGCAGATACGCAGTATTTT. This sequence encodes CASSLVTPTADTQYF. This chain uses TRBV5-6 with TRBJ2-3; D unresolved. This CDR3 spans 15 amino acids. V was clipped by 0 bases and J by 4 bases, with 12 bases between them. In germline, CDR1 is SGHDT, CDR2 YYEEEE.